This passage covers 6 T cell receptor beta chains from one sample sequenced in a study of blood T cell repertoires in COVID-19. Some clones are missing from TCRdb's copy, which holds only in-frame ones; the method was immunoSEQ multiplex PCR. The sample records roughly 100,000 clones, about 86% being singletons. The sample taken for sequencing was peripheral blood. These receptors all stem from a human donor in a cohort sampled during active COVID-19.

The rearrangement links TRBV9 to TRBJ2-5, with 10 bases fitting TRBD1. In germline, CDR1 is SGDLS, CDR2 YYNGEE. CDR3 length equals 17 residues. After removal of 4 bases from V and 1 base from J, the junction contained 10 bases not matched to a gene. CDR3 region: CASSSHSGTGVQETQYF. The CDR3 DNA sequence: TGTGCCAGCAGCTCCCATTCCGGGACAGGGGTCCAAGAGACCCAGTACTTC.

This clone was seen more than once but under ten times. V and J are TRBV5-1 and TRBJ1-4, with 8 bases fitting TRBD1. J lost 4 bases, V lost 4 bases, and 12 bases had no gene match. The CDR3 loop spans 17 amino acids. Germline V gene lookup returns CDR1 SGHRS and CDR2 YFSETQ. The CDR3 DNA is TGCGCCAGCAGCCCCTCCGGGACAGGACTCCTTAATGAAAAACTGTTTTTT. This codes for CASSPSGTGLLNEKLFF.

The genes are TRBV5-1 and TRBJ2-2; 10 nucleotides line up with TRBD2. The CDR3 is 19 residues long. From germline, CDR1 is SGHRS and CDR2 YFSETQ. V lost 0 bases to trimming and J lost 1 base; unmatched junction nucleotides: 9. In DNA form, the CDR3 reads TGCGCCAGCAGCTTGGCGGCGGTAAGGACTAGCGGGAACACCGGGGAGCTGTTTTTT. Translating it yields CASSLAAVRTSGNTGELFF.

The rearrangement joins TRBV30 to TRBJ1-2; a possible D gene is TRBD1 (6 bases). The V gene lost 2 bases and the J gene lost 0 bases, with 16 bases spanning the gap. The CDR3 sequence is 16 residues long. Germline V lookup: CDR1 GTSNPN, CDR2 SVGIG (reference sequence). CDR3 DNA: TGTGCCTGGAGTAGAGACCACAGGGCCCCTAACTATGGCTACACCTTC. Translated: CAWSRDHRAPNYGYTF.

The chain employs TRBV5-1 and TRBJ2-7; 8 nucleotides line up with TRBD2. Trimming cost V 6 bases and J 3 bases; bases outside gene matches: 8. CDR1 and CDR2 from the germline V gene are SGHRS and YFSETQ. CDR3 length: 14 amino acids. CDR3 amino acids: CASTSAGGNYEQYF. The DNA of the CDR3 is TGCGCCAGCACATCGGCGGGGGGAAACTACGAGCAGTACTTC.

The chain combines TRBV2 with TRBJ2-2; possibly TRBD1 for D (7 bases). The germline V gene has CDR1 SNHLY and CDR2 FYNNEI. Trimming removed 7 bases from V and 7 bases from J, with 16 bases in between. This CDR3 has 14 amino acids. The CDR3 spells CASKNRGGIGELFF. The CDR3 DNA reads as TGTGCCAGCAAGAACAGGGGCGGGATCGGGGAGCTGTTTTTT.